This entry lists 13 T cell receptor beta chains sequenced from one sample in a study of tissue T cells after allogeneic stem cell transplantation. Time point in this sample: mouse harvest day 7 after allogeneic transplant. Mouse grafts combined 10^7 T-cell-depleted bone marrow cells with 10^6 splenic CD5+ T cells. TCRdb keeps only in-frame clones here, not all; method: immunoSEQ multiplex PCR. Counted here are thousands of clones, about 47% occurring once; the ten biggest clones make up roughly 7%. Sequencing was done on a sample of gut tissue. Receptors originate from a female BALB/c mouse given C57BL/6 T cells with graft-versus-host disease after an allogeneic hematopoietic cell transplant.

Points on this clone: The gene names given are mouse names. The CDR3 end lies 1 residue beyond the end of the read and is filled in from the germline J gene. The gene calls are TRBV3 and TRBJ2-4; 8 bases agree with TRBD2. CDR1 is SNHLY and CDR2 is FYNGKV in the germline V gene (reference sequence). Trimming cost V 4 bases and J 0 bases; bases outside gene matches: 3. This CDR3 has 15 residues. CDR3 bases read: TGTGCCAGCAGCTCGACTGGGGCCAGTCAAAACACCTTGTAC. Residues: CASSSTGASQNTLY. The CDR3 in its entirety is CASSSTGASQNTLYF. Using reference TRBV3 and TRBJ2-4 for the parts outside the CDR3, the full variable domain is GPKVLQIPSHQIIDMGQMVTLNCDPVSNHLYFYWYKQILGQQMEFLVNFYNGKVMEKSKLFKDQFSVERPDGSYFTLKIQPTALEDSAVYFCASSSTGASQNTLYFGAGTRLSVL.

About this clone: Any gene name here is a mouse gene name. Other nucleotide sequences in the sample specify the same CDR3. The sequenced CDR3 bases are TGTGCCAGCAGTCCCGGACAAAACACAGAAGTCTTC. It is translated as CASSPGQNTEVF. The CDR3 in its entirety is CASSPGQNTEVFF. The genes are TRBV26 and TRBJ1-1; D might be TRBD1 (5 bases). The CDR3 extends 1 residue past the end of the read, so its final part is completed from the germline J gene. Trimming stripped 4 bases from V and 1 base from J, with 7 bases between. CDR1 and CDR2 (germline): KGHPV, FQNQEV (reference sequence). The CDR3 contains 13 residues.

About this clone: Genes and germline come from the mouse. The DNA read from the CDR3 is TGTGCCAGCAAGGGACTTACAGAAGTCTTC. Translation gives CASKGLTEVF. The full CDR3 reads CASKGLTEVFF. The chain is built from TRBV19 and TRBJ1-1, with D perhaps TRBD1 (5 bases). Read coverage stops 1 residue before the CDR3 terminus; the germline J gene supplies the remainder. CDR3 length: 11 amino acids. V was shortened by 6 bases and J by 5 bases, with 8 bases between the two germline ends. Looked up from germline, CDR1 is FNHDT and CDR2 is SITEND (reference sequence).

This clone has more than one count but fewer than ten. The gene names given are mouse names. The read falls 1 residue short of the CDR3 end, and the missing part is taken from the germline J gene. V gene TRBV13-3 combines with J gene TRBJ1-5; no firm D call. The length of the CDR3 is 12 residues. Trimming shortened V by 2 bases and J by 1 base, and 1 base separated the two germline ends. The germline V gene encodes CDR1 NNHDY and CDR2 SYVADS. CDR3 sequence reads: CASSENNQAPLF. CDR3 DNA (partial): TGTGCCAGCAGTGAGAACAACCAGGCTCCGCTT.

Within the sample, this clone is large. Mouse gene names apply. The read ends 1 residue early relative to the CDR3; the germline J gene fills the gap. This chain links TRBV16 with TRBJ2-7, with D possibly being TRBD2 (5 bases). The germline CDR1 and CDR2 sequences are SGHSA and FRNQAP. The CDR3 length is 14 residues. V lost 3 bases to trimming and J lost 0 bases, with 9 bases between them. The sequenced part of the CDR3 DNA is TGTGCAAGCAGCTTGATGGGGAGCTCCTATGAACAGTAC. Translated: CASSLMGSSYEQY. The full-length CDR3 reads as CASSLMGSSYEQYF.

A remark on this clone: Gene names are the mouse ones. The CDR3 end falls 1 residue outside the read, so it is completed with the germline J gene. The J gene is TRBJ1-1, the V gene TRBV26; D possibly corresponds to TRBD1 (6 bases). CDR1 is KGHPV, CDR2 FQNQEV, per germline (reference sequence). The germline V and J ends were trimmed by 2 bases and 4 bases, with 11 bases remaining between them. CDR3 length: 14 residues. Partial CDR3 DNA: TGTGCCAGCAGTCTGACAGGGTGGGCCACAGAAGTCTTC. Encoded protein: CASSLTGWATEVF. The whole CDR3 sequence is CASSLTGWATEVFF. Looking up the rest from reference TRBV26 and TRBJ1-1 gives the full variable domain: NSKVIQTPRYLVKGQGQKAKMRCIPEKGHPVVFWYQQNKNNEFKFLINFQNQEVLQQIDMTEKRFSAECPSNSPCSLEIQSSEAGDSALYLCASSLTGWATEVFFGKGTRLTVV.

A note on this clone: Gene names denote mouse genes. Read coverage stops 1 residue before the CDR3 terminus; the germline J gene supplies the remainder. The chain combines TRBV5 with TRBJ2-5; D is undetermined. This CDR3 comprises 14 residues. CDR1 and CDR2 (germline): LGHNA, YNLKQL (reference sequence). V was pared by 0 bases and J by 2 bases, with 6 bases between. The CDR3 bases that were read are TGTGCCAGCAGCCAAGATAGCAGCCAAGACACCCAGTAC. Translation: CASSQDSSQDTQY. The whole CDR3 is CASSQDSSQDTQYF.

Comment on this clone: The germline and genes are mouse ones. Coverage ceases 1 residue before the CDR3 finishes, and the germline J gene fills in the end. This chain uses TRBV26 with TRBJ2-3; the match to TRBD2 covers 9 bases. The CDR3 contains 15 residues. V was pared by 0 bases and J by 6 bases, with 4 bases of the junction left unmatched. Germline V gene data show CDR1 as KGHPV and CDR2 as FQNQEV (reference sequence). The chain's CDR3 is CASSLSGGAGETLYF. The covered CDR3 bases are TGTGCCAGCAGTCTGTCTGGGGGGGCGGGGGAAACGCTGTAT.

This clone rates as medium-sized (0.01 to 0.1%). The genes and germline here are from mouse. The observed sequence ends 1 residue before the CDR3 terminus, with the missing tail filled in from the germline J gene. The chain has TRBV13-1 and TRBJ2-5; the match to TRBD2 covers 8 bases. This CDR3 region has 16 residues. Trimming cost V 0 bases and J 0 bases; bases outside gene matches: 3. CDR1 and CDR2 (germline): NSHNY, SYGAGN. The chain's CDR3 is CASSDALGGNQDTQYF. The part of the CDR3 DNA that was read is TGTGCCAGCAGTGATGCGCTGGGGGGTAACCAAGACACCCAGTAC.

On this clone itself: The genes and germline here are from mouse. The read stops 1 residue short of the end of the CDR3; the missing end is completed from the germline J gene. The chain joins TRBV26 to TRBJ2-3; 8 nucleotides line up with TRBD1. The CDR3 totals 14 residues. J gave up 0 bases and V 4 bases, and 0 bases lay outside the gene matches. From germline, CDR1 is KGHPV and CDR2 FQNQEV (reference sequence). Partial CDR3 DNA: TGTGCCAGCAGTCGGGACAGGAGTGCAGAAACGCTGTAT. Protein sequence: CASSRDRSAETLY. The CDR3 in full is CASSRDRSAETLYF.

This clone has only a few counts. Mouse germline and gene names are used. Sequencing ends 1 residue short of the CDR3 end; the germline J gene provides the rest. V is TRBV12-1 and J is TRBJ1-1; D ambiguous. Trimming removed 0 bases at V and 1 base at J, with 5 bases between. The CDR3 is made up of 13 amino acids. Germline-derived CDR1 and CDR2 are SGHSN and HYEKVE. CDR3 sequence: CASSLWGNTEVFF. CDR3 DNA (partial): TGTGCCAGCTCTCTCTGGGGAAACACAGAAGTCTTC.

Worth noting for this clone: Gene labels here are mouse ones. The observed sequence ends 1 residue before the CDR3 terminus, with the missing tail filled in from the germline J gene. V usage is TRBV3 and J usage is TRBJ2-1; TRBD2 aligns across 7 bases. The length of the CDR3 is 14 residues. Germline V gene sequence: CDR1 SNHLY, CDR2 FYNGKV (reference sequence). J lost 3 bases, V lost 5 bases, and 4 bases had no gene match. Partial CDR3 DNA: TGTGCCAGCAGCATACTGGGGCTCTATGCTGAGCAGTTC. Translation: CASSILGLYAEQF. The CDR3 in its entirety is CASSILGLYAEQFF. Complete variable domain (other parts from reference TRBV3 and TRBJ2-1): GPKVLQIPSHQIIDMGQMVTLNCDPVSNHLYFYWYKQILGQQMEFLVNFYNGKVMEKSKLFKDQFSVERPDGSYFTLKIQPTALEDSAVYFCASSILGLYAEQFFGPGTRLTVL.

This clone was recorded once. Gene names and germline match the mouse. The CDR3 end is not reached by the read, which stops 1 residue before it; the germline J gene fills it in. The rearrangement uses TRBV13-3 and TRBJ2-5, with TRBD1 identical over 11 bases. Losses at the gene ends were 3 bases for V and 6 bases for J; bases not matched to a gene: 6. This CDR3 has 15 amino acids. In germline, CDR1 is NNHDY, CDR2 SYVADS. Incomplete CDR3 DNA: TGTGCCAGCAGTGTCCCGGGACAGGGGGAGGACACCCAGTAC. Translated, it gives CASSVPGQGEDTQY. The complete CDR3 protein is CASSVPGQGEDTQYF.